These 10 T cell receptor beta chains originate from one sample sequenced in a study of blood T cell repertoires in COVID-19. Data came from immunoSEQ multiplex PCR; TCRdb stores just in-frame clones and leaves some out. Of 100,000 to 130,000 clones listed, over 80% are singletons. The source material was peripheral blood. These receptors were obtained from a woman aged 25-40 years with acute or convalescent COVID-19.

The CDR3 protein is CASSLVQGANEKLFF. CDR3 DNA: TGTGCCAGCAGCTTAGTACAGGGTGCTAATGAAAAACTGTTTTTT. V gene TRBV7-9 combines with J gene TRBJ1-4, with D perhaps matching TRBD1 (6 bases). The CDR3 consists of 15 residues. Trimming took 1 base from V and 3 from J, leaving 9 bases between them. The germline V gene encodes CDR1 SEHNR and CDR2 FQNEAQ (reference sequence).

This clone was seen once. DNA of the CDR3: TGTGCCAGCAGCCGTACTGAAGGGGATGAAAAACTGTTTTTT. It translates to CASSRTEGDEKLFF. The gene calls are TRBV11-2 and TRBJ1-4; D is possibly TRBD1 (5 bases). The CDR3 covers 14 residues. Germline V gene lookup returns CDR1 SGHAT and CDR2 FQNNGV. V was clipped by 5 bases and J by 6 bases, with 13 bases between them. The complete variable domain, with remaining parts taken from reference TRBV11-2 and TRBJ1-4, reads EAGVAQSPRYKIIEKRQSVAFWCNPISGHATLYWYQQILGQGPKLLIQFQNNGVVDDSQLPKDRFSAERLKGVDSTLKIQPAKLEDSAVYLCASSRTEGDEKLFFGSGTQLSVL.

This chain joins TRBV5-4 and TRBJ1-2; no clear D. Germline V gene sequence: CDR1 SGHNT, CDR2 YYREEE (reference sequence). V was pared by 2 bases and J by 2 bases, with 13 bases between. CDR3 length equals 15 residues. CDR3: CASSFSTSQNYGYTF. As DNA, the CDR3 is TGTGCCAGCAGCTTCAGTACGTCCCAGAACTATGGCTACACCTTC.

The chain has TRBV29-1 and TRBJ1-1; 9 bases are a match to TRBD1. The CDR3 spans 13 residues. Germline-derived CDR1 and CDR2 are SQVTM and ANQGSEA. J lost 1 base, V lost 5 bases, and 2 bases had no gene match. This CDR3 is CSVLDRGNTEAFF. CDR3 DNA: TGCAGCGTTCTGGACAGGGGGAACACTGAAGCTTTCTTT.

The V gene is TRBV29-1, the J gene TRBJ1-3; 7 nucleotides agree with TRBD1. Germline assignment: CDR1 SQVTM and CDR2 ANQGSEA. This CDR3 has 13 residues. V shed 7 bases, J shed 6 bases, and the junction held 9 bases outside the gene matches. The DNA of the CDR3 is TGCAGCGCCCTGACAGGGAATGAAAACACCATATATTTT. It codes for CSALTGNENTIYF. The full variable domain, rest sourced from reference TRBV29-1 and TRBJ1-3, is SAVISQKPSRDICQRGTSLTIQCQVDSQVTMMFWYRQQPGQSLTLIATANQGSEATYESGFVIDKFPISRPNLTFSTLTVSNMSPEDSSIYLCSALTGNENTIYFGEGSWLTVV.

V and J are TRBV6-5 and TRBJ2-3; 9 bases are shared with TRBD2. The V segment lost 0 bases and the J segment 3 bases; nucleotides outside the gene matches: 4. CDR1 is MNHEY and CDR2 is SVGAGI in the germline V gene. The CDR3 contains 16 residues. The CDR3 DNA follows: TGTGCCAGCAGTTACTCGGCTAGCGGGGTGACAGATACGCAGTATTTT. Its protein is CASSYSASGVTDTQYF.

The chain is built from TRBV9 and TRBJ1-5, with D unresolved. V lost 0 bases, J lost 6 bases, and 7 bases lay in between. The germline V gene encodes CDR1 SGDLS and CDR2 YYNGEE. This CDR3 has 13 residues. The CDR3 nucleotides are TGTGCCAGCAGCGTAGCCCCCGGTCAGCCCCAGCATTTT. As protein: CASSVAPGQPQHF.

This clone showed up just once. V and J are TRBV19 and TRBJ1-5, with 7 bases fitting TRBD1. The germline V gene has CDR1 LNHDA and CDR2 SQIVND (reference sequence). V shed 6 bases, J shed 3 bases, and the junction held 8 bases outside the gene matches. The CDR3 is made up of 15 amino acids. The DNA of the CDR3 is TGTGCCAGTAGGGCATCAGGGGGGCTCAATCAGCCCCAGCATTTT. It encodes CASRASGGLNQPQHF.

The rearrangement links TRBV2 to TRBJ1-5, with TRBD1 identical over 8 bases. CDR3 length: 14 residues. CDR1 is SNHLY, CDR2 FYNNEI, per germline. V gave up 1 base and J gave up 10 bases; unmatched junction bases: 6. Here the CDR3 DNA reads TGTGCCAGCAGTGAAGAACCAGGGGGCGAACCCCAGCATTTT. Translating gives CASSEEPGGEPQHF. The whole variable domain, filled in from reference TRBV2 and TRBJ1-5, reads EPEVTQTPSHQVTQMGQEVILRCVPISNHLYFYWYRQILGQKVEFLVSFYNNEISEKSEIFDDQFSVERPDGSNFTLKIRSTKLEDSAMYFCASSEEPGGEPQHFGDGTRLSIL.

The chain links TRBV18 to TRBJ1-2; the D gene is possibly TRBD1 (6 bases). V was trimmed by 3 bases and J by 4 bases, leaving 9 bases between them. CDR1 and CDR2 from the germline V gene are KGHSH and LQKENI. The CDR3 has 13 amino acids. CDR3 protein: CASSPQGTYGYTF. The CDR3 coding sequence is TGTGCCAGCTCACCCCAGGGGACCTATGGCTACACCTTC.